The present T cell receptor (beta chain) was sequenced within a study of human T cells and chemical hapten exposure. Findings and caveats of the study: Sensitization with DPC brought no change to TCRs above 1 in 1000 in frequency.

Each CDR3 protein is one row after TCRdb ran MiXCR on the RACE reads. The data show 95,000 to 100,000 distinct CDR3 sequences, 11% seen once. Of note for this clonotype: Its antigen remains unidentified.

V shed 3 bases, J shed 6 bases, and the junction held 8 bases outside the gene matches. Germline loops: CDR1 LGHNA, CDR2 YNFKEQ. The CDR3 loop spans 16 amino acids. Time point described: pre-sensitization, week 0. Treatment specified: therapeutic diphenylcyclopropenone sensitization with weekly scalp DPC. This receptor was taken from an older woman with alopecia areata. Some clones in this sample may be carry-over from other donors' samples. The chain is built from TRBV4-2 and TRBJ2-4; TRBD2 agrees at 10 bases. The sequenced sample was whole blood, obtained in connection with sensitization to the hapten diphenylcyclopropenone (DPC). This CDR3 is CASSHERGGLGNIQYF. CDR3 DNA: TGTGCCAGCAGCCACGAGCGGGGGGGCCTGGGAAACATTCAGTACTTC.